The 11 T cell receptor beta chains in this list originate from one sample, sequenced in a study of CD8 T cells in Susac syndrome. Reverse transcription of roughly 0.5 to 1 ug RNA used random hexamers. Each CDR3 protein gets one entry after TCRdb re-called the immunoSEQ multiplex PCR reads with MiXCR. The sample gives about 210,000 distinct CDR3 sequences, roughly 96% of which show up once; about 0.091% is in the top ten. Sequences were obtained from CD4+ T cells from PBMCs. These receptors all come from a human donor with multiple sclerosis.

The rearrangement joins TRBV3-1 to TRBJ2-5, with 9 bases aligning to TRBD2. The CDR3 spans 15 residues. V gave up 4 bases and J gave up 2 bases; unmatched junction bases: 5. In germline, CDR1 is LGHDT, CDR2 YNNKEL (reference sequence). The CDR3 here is CASSRGLALQETQYF. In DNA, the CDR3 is TGTGCCAGCAGCCGCGGACTAGCGCTACAAGAGACCCAGTACTTC.

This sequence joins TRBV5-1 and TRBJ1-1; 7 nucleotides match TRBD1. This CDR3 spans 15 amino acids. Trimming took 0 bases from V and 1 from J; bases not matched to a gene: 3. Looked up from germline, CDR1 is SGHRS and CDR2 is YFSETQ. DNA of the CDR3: TGCGCCAGCAGCTTGGGTGGGACAGCGAACACTGAAGCTTTCTTT. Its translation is CASSLGGTANTEAFF.

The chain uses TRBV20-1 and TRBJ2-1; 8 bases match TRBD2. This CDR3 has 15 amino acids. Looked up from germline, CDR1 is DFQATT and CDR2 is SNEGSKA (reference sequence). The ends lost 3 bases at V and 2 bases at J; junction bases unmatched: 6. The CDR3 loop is CSASRAGGPYNEQFF. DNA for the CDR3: TGCAGTGCTAGCAGGGCGGGAGGCCCCTACAATGAGCAGTTCTTC.

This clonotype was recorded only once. The CDR3 loop is CASSLGGGNEKLFF. As DNA, the CDR3 is TGTGCCAGCAGTTTAGGAGGGGGTAATGAAAAACTGTTTTTT. The chain links TRBV27 to TRBJ1-4; tentatively, D is TRBD1 (6 bases). V was trimmed by 2 bases and J by 4 bases, leaving 8 bases between them. The CDR3 is made up of 14 amino acids. The V gene's germline CDR1 is MNHEY and CDR2 SMNVEV (reference sequence).

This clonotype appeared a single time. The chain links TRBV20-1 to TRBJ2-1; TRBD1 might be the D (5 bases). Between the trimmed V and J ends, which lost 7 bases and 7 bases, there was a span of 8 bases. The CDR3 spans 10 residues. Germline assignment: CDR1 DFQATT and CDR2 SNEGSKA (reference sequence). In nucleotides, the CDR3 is TGCAGTGGGAAGGGGAATGAGCAGTTCTTC. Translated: CSGKGNEQFF.

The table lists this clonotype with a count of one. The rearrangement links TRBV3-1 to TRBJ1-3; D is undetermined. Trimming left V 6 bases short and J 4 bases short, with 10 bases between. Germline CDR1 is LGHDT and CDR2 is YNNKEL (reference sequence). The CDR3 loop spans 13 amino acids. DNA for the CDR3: TGTGCCAGCAGGGATAAAGGGGGAAACACCATATATTTT. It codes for CASRDKGGNTIYF.

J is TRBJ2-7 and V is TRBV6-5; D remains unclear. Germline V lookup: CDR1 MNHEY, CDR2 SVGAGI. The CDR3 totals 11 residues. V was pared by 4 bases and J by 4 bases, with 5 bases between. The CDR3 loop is CASSFKYEQYF. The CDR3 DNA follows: TGTGCCAGCAGTTTTAAATACGAGCAGTACTTC.

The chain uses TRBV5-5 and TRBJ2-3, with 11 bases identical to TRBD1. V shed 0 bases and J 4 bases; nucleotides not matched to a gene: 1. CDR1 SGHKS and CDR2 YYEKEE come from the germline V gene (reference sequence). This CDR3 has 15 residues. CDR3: CASSLEGQGADTQYF. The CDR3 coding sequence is TGTGCCAGCAGCTTGGAGGGACAGGGGGCAGATACGCAGTATTTT.

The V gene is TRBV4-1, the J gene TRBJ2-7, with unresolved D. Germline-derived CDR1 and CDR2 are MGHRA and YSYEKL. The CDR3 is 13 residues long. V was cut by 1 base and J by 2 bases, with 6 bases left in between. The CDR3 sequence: CASSQGPPYEQYF. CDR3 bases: TGCGCCAGCAGCCAAGGCCCTCCCTACGAGCAGTACTTC.

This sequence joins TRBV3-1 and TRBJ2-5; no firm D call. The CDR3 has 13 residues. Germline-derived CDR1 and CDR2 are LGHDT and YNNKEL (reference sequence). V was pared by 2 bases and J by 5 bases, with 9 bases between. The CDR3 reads CASSQHAEETQYF. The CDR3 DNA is TGTGCCAGCAGCCAACATGCCGAGGAGACCCAGTACTTC.

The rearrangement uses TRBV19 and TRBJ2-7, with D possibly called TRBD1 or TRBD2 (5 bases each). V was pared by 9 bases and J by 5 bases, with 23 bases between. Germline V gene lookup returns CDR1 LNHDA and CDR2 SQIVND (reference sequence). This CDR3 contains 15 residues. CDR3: CARTGPPCSSNEQYF. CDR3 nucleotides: TGTGCCAGGACGGGACCTCCTTGTAGCTCTAACGAGCAGTACTTC. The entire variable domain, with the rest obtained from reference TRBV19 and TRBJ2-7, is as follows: DGGITQSPKYLFRKEGQNVTLSCEQNLNHDAMYWYRQDPGQGLRLIYYSQIVNDFQKGDIAEGYSVSREKKESFPLTVTSAQKNPTAFYLCARTGPPCSSNEQYFGPGTRLTVT.